These 32 T cell receptor beta chains originate from one sample sequenced in a study. TCRdb fed the reads into MiXCR, producing one record per CDR3 protein. The sample records about 4,900 distinct CDR3 sequences, 8.1% being singletons. The specimen was CD4+ T cells from synovial fluid. These TCRs come from a human donor with rheumatoid arthritis.

This clonotype was observed at least ten times. The chain links TRBV6-6 to TRBJ2-2; D might be TRBD2 (5 bases). Trimming removed 10 bases from V and 3 bases from J, with 18 bases in between. CDR3 length: 15 residues. Germline-derived CDR1 and CDR2 are MNHNY and SVGAGI (reference sequence). In DNA, the CDR3 is TGTGCCATAACCGTCGGGGATTTTTACACCGGGGAGCTGTTTTTT. It encodes CAITVGDFYTGELFF.

By sample share, this clonotype is medium-sized. This chain connects TRBV10-2 to TRBJ1-5; D unresolved. The CDR3 spans 14 residues. Trimming cost V 2 bases and J 7 bases, with 12 bases left between them. The V gene's germline CDR1 is WSHSY and CDR2 SAAADI. As DNA, the CDR3 is TGCGCCAGCAGTGAGAGCGTGGCGGGACAGCCCCAGCATTTT. Translation gives CASSESVAGQPQHF.

In its sample, this clonotype is medium-sized. V gene TRBV7-3 combines with J gene TRBJ2-7; no definite D call. Trimming cost V 0 bases and J 4 bases, with 10 bases left between them. The CDR3 contains 14 residues. The germline V gene has CDR1 SGHTA and CDR2 FQGTGA. The CDR3 protein is CASSLTDSIYEQYF. The CDR3 nucleotides read TGTGCCAGCAGCTTAACGGATTCGATTTACGAGCAGTACTTC.

This clonotype is deemed medium-sized. This chain joins TRBV6-2 or TRBV6-3 and TRBJ2-7; D uncertain. The CDR3 runs 14 residues. The ends were cut back, 6 bases at V and 0 bases at J, with 12 bases in the middle. Germline CDR1 and CDR2: MNHEY and SVGEGT. The CDR3 loop is CASRSGGSSYEQYF. Written as DNA, the CDR3 is TGTGCCAGCAGAAGTGGCGGTAGCTCCTACGAGCAGTACTTC.

This clonotype has ten or more counts. The rearrangement joins TRBV12-3 or TRBV12-4 to TRBJ2-2; TRBD2 aligns across 7 bases. CDR3 length equals 14 residues. V lost 0 bases and J lost 7; bases outside the gene matches: 2. CDR3 residues: CASSLAWTSGELFF. The CDR3 DNA sequence: TGTGCCAGCAGTTTAGCGTGGACTAGCGGGGAGCTGTTTTTT.

On this clonotype itself: A read error likely explains this, since a far larger clone differs by one base. The J gene is TRBJ2-1, the V gene TRBV20-1, with D perhaps assigned TRBD1 or TRBD2 (5 bases each). Germline-derived CDR1 and CDR2 are DFQATT and SNEGSKA (reference sequence). The CDR3 is made up of 15 amino acids. Trimming pared 3 bases from V and 10 bases from J, leaving 22 bases between. The CDR3 loop reads CSARDGTALSYEQFF. CDR3 DNA sequence: TGCAGTGCTAGGGACGGGACCGCACTCTCCTACGAGCAGTTCTTC.

Relative to its sample, this clonotype is medium-sized. V gene TRBV7-2 combines with J gene TRBJ2-5, with D possibly being TRBD2 (5 bases). V lost 10 bases and J 7 bases, leaving 19 bases between the germline ends. The CDR3 is made up of 13 amino acids. In germline, CDR1 is SGHTA, CDR2 FQGNSA. For the CDR3, the DNA is TGTGCCACCGCGGGCGTCCGGTCTGGGACCCAGTACTTC. Protein sequence: CATAGVRSGTQYF.

This clonotype is deemed medium-sized. The chain combines TRBV9 with TRBJ2-2; D may be TRBD2 (6 bases). The length of the CDR3 is 14 residues. Germline CDR1 and CDR2: SGDLS and YYNGEE. Trimming removed 4 bases at V and 6 bases at J, with 13 bases between. The CDR3 is CASSSRGTSGELFF. The CDR3 nucleotides are TGTGCCAGCAGCAGCCGGGGGACGTCCGGGGAGCTGTTTTTT.

This clonotype is classed as medium-sized. The chain carries TRBV5-4 and TRBJ1-2; D ambiguous. V was shortened by 2 bases and J by 1 base, with 12 bases between the two germline ends. Germline CDR1 SGHNT, CDR2 YYREEE (reference sequence). CDR3 length equals 15 residues. The CDR3 DNA follows: TGTGCCAGCAGCTTATACGCAGCCCTTAACTATGGCTACACCTTC. Translated: CASSLYAALNYGYTF.

This clonotype has only a few counts. This chain links TRBV28 with TRBJ2-7; 11 bases map to TRBD1. CDR1 is MDHEN and CDR2 is SYDVKM in the germline V gene. V lost 5 bases, J lost 2 bases, and 5 bases stayed unmatched. There are 15 residues in the CDR3. CDR3 DNA sequence: TGTGCCAGCAGTATACCGGGACAGGGGGCCTACGAGCAGTACTTC. Amino acids: CASSIPGQGAYEQYF.

In this sample, this clonotype turned up many times. The gene calls are TRBV5-1 and TRBJ2-1; 7 bases are a match to TRBD2. The germline V gene has CDR1 SGHRS and CDR2 YFSETQ. Trimming removed 7 bases from V and 8 bases from J; junction bases left unmatched: 9. This CDR3 comprises 13 residues. This chain's CDR3 is CASEVGGLDEQFF. The CDR3 nucleotides read TGCGCCAGCGAAGTGGGAGGGTTGGATGAGCAGTTCTTC.

Judged by abundance, this clonotype is medium-sized. The CDR3 DNA reads as TGCAGTGCTCGCCGACAGGGGGGACACCAAGAGACCCAGTACTTC. It encodes CSARRQGGHQETQYF. This chain uses TRBV20-1 with TRBJ2-5, with 9 positions matching TRBD1. With V trimmed by 5 bases and J by 0 bases, 7 bases remained unmatched. This CDR3 spans 15 amino acids. CDR1 and CDR2 from the germline V gene are DFQATT and SNEGSKA (reference sequence).

This clonotype was detected ten times or more. As DNA, the CDR3 is TGCAGCGTTGATTTCCCCCCACTAGCGGGAGCGTGGGTAGATACGCAGTATTTT. Protein product: CSVDFPPLAGAWVDTQYF. The chain recombines TRBV29-1 with TRBJ2-3, with 11 bases aligning to TRBD2. Unmatched junction bases numbered 16, after V lost 3 bases and J lost 5 bases. CDR3 length: 18 residues. Germline CDR1 SQVTM, CDR2 ANQGSEA.

This clonotype was recorded at least ten times. The rearrangement joins TRBV20-1 to TRBJ1-1; D might be TRBD1 (6 bases). Germline-derived CDR1 and CDR2 are DFQATT and SNEGSKA (reference sequence). This CDR3 contains 14 residues. V was clipped by 1 base and J by 3 bases, with 12 bases between them. The CDR3, as DNA: TGCAGTGCTAGAGCGTGGAGGGGGGACACTGAAGCTTTCTTT. This translates into CSARAWRGDTEAFF.

This clonotype was observed a handful of times. The J gene is TRBJ1-6, the V gene TRBV11-2, with D unresolved. Germline V gene sequence: CDR1 SGHAT, CDR2 FQNNGV. V shed 1 base and J shed 7 bases, with 14 bases lying between them. This CDR3 contains 16 residues. This CDR3 is CASSLAPGVGNSPLHF. CDR3 nucleotide sequence: TGTGCCAGCAGCTTAGCGCCCGGGGTGGGGAATTCACCCCTCCACTTT.

The chain joins TRBV30 to TRBJ2-5, with 9 nucleotides matching TRBD1. This CDR3 has 14 residues. Looked up from germline, CDR1 is GTSNPN and CDR2 is SVGIG (reference sequence). Losses at the gene ends were 4 bases for V and 2 bases for J; bases not matched to a gene: 5. In nucleotides, the CDR3 is TGTGCCTGGAACCACGGACAGGGGCAAGAGACCCAGTACTTC. Translating it yields CAWNHGQGQETQYF.

By sample share, this clonotype is medium-sized (0.01 to 0.1%). The chain couples TRBV11-1 to TRBJ2-1; D perhaps matches TRBD2 (6 bases). Germline loops: CDR1 SGHAT, CDR2 FQDESV (reference sequence). V shed 7 bases and J shed 12 bases, with 13 bases lying between them. This CDR3 comprises 11 residues. CDR3: CASTSGVSQFF. The CDR3 DNA reads TGTGCCAGCACCTCGGGAGTTTCGCAGTTCTTC.

This clonotype was observed at least ten times. The V and J genes are TRBV10-2 and TRBJ2-1; D unclear. The CDR3 has 14 amino acids. CDR1 and CDR2 from the germline V gene are WSHSY and SAAADI. The V and J ends lost 3 bases and 2 bases respectively, with 8 bases between them. The CDR3 sequence is CASSDGETYNEQFF. The DNA of the CDR3 is TGCGCCAGCAGTGATGGCGAGACCTACAATGAGCAGTTCTTC.

The sample holds many counts of this clonotype. The chain recombines TRBV5-1 with TRBJ2-7; TRBD1 agrees at 7 bases. CDR3 length equals 13 residues. Germline V gives CDR1 SGHRS, CDR2 YFSETQ. The V segment lost 4 bases and the J segment 3 bases; nucleotides outside the gene matches: 4. DNA of the CDR3: TGCGCCAGCAGCGAATGGGACAGCTACGAGCAGTACTTC. As protein: CASSEWDSYEQYF.

This clonotype has at least ten counts. The V and J genes are TRBV18 and TRBJ2-3; 12 nucleotides align to TRBD1. Germline lookup yields CDR1 KGHSH and CDR2 LQKENI. The CDR3 sequence is 16 residues long. After removal of 3 bases from V and 5 bases from J, the junction contained 6 bases not matched to a gene. DNA for the CDR3: TGTGCCAGCTCACCCACGGGACAGGGGGCTGGAGATACGCAGTATTTT. Its protein is CASSPTGQGAGDTQYF.

V gene TRBV27 combines with J gene TRBJ1-2, with D unresolved. V shed 2 bases and J shed 0 bases, with 7 bases lying between them. Germline CDR1 and CDR2: MNHEY and SMNVEV (reference sequence). This CDR3 spans 14 amino acids. The chain's CDR3 is CASSLKTTNYGYTF. In DNA, the CDR3 is TGTGCCAGCAGTTTAAAAACGACTAACTATGGCTACACCTTC.

This clonotype counts as large. This CDR3 reads CATNTPGTSSYEQYF. The CDR3 DNA sequence: TGTGCCACCAACACCCCGGGCACCTCCTCCTACGAGCAGTACTTC. V gene TRBV28 combines with J gene TRBJ2-7; D unresolved. CDR1 MDHEN and CDR2 SYDVKM come from the germline V gene. The CDR3 spans 15 residues. The germline V and J ends were trimmed by 10 bases and 0 bases, with 19 bases remaining between them. The full variable domain, completed using reference TRBV28 and TRBJ2-7, is DVKVTQSSRYLVKRTGEKVFLECVQDMDHENMFWYRQDPGLGLRLIYFSYDVKMKEKGDIPEGYSVSREKKERFSLILESASTNQTSMYLCATNTPGTSSYEQYFGPGTRLTVT.

This clonotype appeared many times. The chain carries TRBV7-3 and TRBJ2-1; TRBD1 matches 9 bases. From germline, CDR1 is SGHTA and CDR2 FQGTGA. V gave up 5 bases and J gave up 7 bases; unmatched junction bases: 9. The CDR3 runs to 15 residues. DNA of the CDR3: TGTGCCAGCAGCACGGGGACAGGGAAGGCAAATGAGCAGTTCTTC. As protein: CASSTGTGKANEQFF.

The table lists this clonotype with many counts. The chain combines TRBV7-9 with TRBJ2-1, with 8 positions matching TRBD1. J lost 1 base, V lost 0 bases, and 11 bases had no gene match. The CDR3 runs to 19 residues. Looked up from germline, CDR1 is SEHNR and CDR2 is FQNEAQ (reference sequence). This chain's CDR3 is CASSLADRENPKSYNEQFF. In nucleotides, the CDR3 is TGTGCCAGCAGCTTAGCGGACAGGGAAAACCCAAAATCCTACAATGAGCAGTTCTTC.

Relative to its sample, this clonotype is medium-sized (0.01 to 0.1%). CDR3 nucleotides: TGTGCCAGCAGCCAAGCGCAGGGCCTGAACACTGAAGCTTTCTTT. Residues: CASSQAQGLNTEAFF. This chain joins TRBV4-2 and TRBJ1-1, with a weak D call TRBD1 (5 bases). CDR1 and CDR2 from the germline V gene are LGHNA and YNFKEQ. CDR3 length equals 15 residues. V was clipped by 1 base and J by 0 bases, with 9 bases between them.

In this sample, this clonotype turned up many times. The chain employs TRBV29-1 and TRBJ2-2, with D perhaps TRBD1 (6 bases). V lost 7 bases, J lost 0 bases, and 12 bases lay in between. CDR1 and CDR2 (germline): SQVTM, ANQGSEA. CDR3 length: 14 residues. The CDR3: CSATGTSNTGELFF. The DNA of the CDR3 is TGCAGCGCAACCGGGACATCGAACACCGGGGAGCTGTTTTTT.

By share of the sample, this clonotype is medium-sized. In nucleotides, the CDR3 is TGTGCCAGCAGCTTGAGTAGCGGTTTTCAAGAGACCCAGTACTTC. Its protein product is CASSLSSGFQETQYF. The genes are TRBV7-9 and TRBJ2-5; the D gene is possibly TRBD2 (6 bases). Trimming took 3 bases from V and 2 from J, leaving 13 bases between them. The CDR3 has 15 residues. Germline V CDR1 and CDR2: SEHNR, FQNEAQ (reference sequence).

This clonotype is medium-sized by share. V and J are TRBV28 and TRBJ2-3; 11 bases fit TRBD2. Germline V gene data show CDR1 as MDHEN and CDR2 as SYDVKM. CDR3 size: 14 residues. V lost 8 bases, J lost 12 bases, and 13 bases stayed unmatched. CDR3 bases: TGTGCCAGCTTAGCGGGAGGGGGTCGCCTAAATCAGTATTTT. This encodes CASLAGGGRLNQYF.

This clonotype is categorized as medium-sized. The rearrangement links TRBV6-1 to TRBJ2-4, with 9 bases identical to TRBD1. This CDR3 is 15 amino acids long. The trim removed 8 bases at V and 7 bases at J, leaving 12 bases unmatched. CDR1 is MNHNS, CDR2 SASEGT, per germline. In DNA, the CDR3 is TGTGCCAGCGGCGGGACAGGGCCTGGGCTGAACATTCAGTACTTC. It codes for CASGGTGPGLNIQYF.

The genes are TRBV19 and TRBJ1-2, with 7 bases aligning to TRBD1. Trimming at V came to 3 bases and at J to 3 bases, leaving 1 base not matched to a gene. The CDR3 has 13 amino acids. Germline V gene sequence: CDR1 LNHDA, CDR2 SQIVND (reference sequence). The CDR3 sequence: CASSIGTDYGYTF. The CDR3 DNA sequence: TGTGCCAGTAGTATCGGGACAGACTATGGCTACACCTTC.

As for this clonotype: This clone may be a read error of a much larger clone one base away. The CDR3, as DNA: TGTGCCAGCAGCCAAGGGTGGGCCGACGGCTACACCTTC. Protein: CASSQGWADGYTF. This chain connects TRBV7-3 to TRBJ1-2; no clear D gene. The germline V gene has CDR1 SGHTA and CDR2 FQGTGA. V lost 5 bases, J lost 8 bases, and 15 bases lay in between. CDR3 length equals 13 residues. The complete variable domain, with remaining parts taken from reference TRBV7-3 and TRBJ1-2, reads GAGVSQTPSNKVTEKGKYVELRCDPISGHTALYWYRQSLGQGPEFLIYFQGTGAADDSGLPNDRFFAVRPEGSVSTLKIQRTERGDSAVYLCASSQGWADGYTFGSGTRLTVV.

This clonotype is categorized as medium-sized. The V gene is TRBV20-1, the J gene TRBJ2-5; 8 nucleotides match TRBD2. The germline V gene has CDR1 DFQATT and CDR2 SNEGSKA (reference sequence). V was clipped by 0 bases and J by 5 bases; unmatched bases: 5. The length of the CDR3 is 14 residues. CDR3 loop: CSAREGTGGETQYF. The CDR3 DNA follows: TGCAGTGCTAGAGAGGGGACGGGAGGGGAGACCCAGTACTTC.